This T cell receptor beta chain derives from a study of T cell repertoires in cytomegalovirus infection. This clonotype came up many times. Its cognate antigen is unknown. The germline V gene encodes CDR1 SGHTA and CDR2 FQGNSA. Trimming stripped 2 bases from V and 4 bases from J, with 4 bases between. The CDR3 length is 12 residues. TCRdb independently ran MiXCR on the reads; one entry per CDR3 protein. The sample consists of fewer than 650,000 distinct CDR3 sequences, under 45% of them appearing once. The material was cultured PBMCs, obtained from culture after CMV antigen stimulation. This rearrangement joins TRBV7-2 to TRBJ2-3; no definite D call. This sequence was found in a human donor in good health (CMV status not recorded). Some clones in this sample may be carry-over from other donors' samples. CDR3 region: CASSLSSDTQYF. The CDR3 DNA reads TGTGCCAGCAGCTTATCATCAGATACGCAGTATTTT.